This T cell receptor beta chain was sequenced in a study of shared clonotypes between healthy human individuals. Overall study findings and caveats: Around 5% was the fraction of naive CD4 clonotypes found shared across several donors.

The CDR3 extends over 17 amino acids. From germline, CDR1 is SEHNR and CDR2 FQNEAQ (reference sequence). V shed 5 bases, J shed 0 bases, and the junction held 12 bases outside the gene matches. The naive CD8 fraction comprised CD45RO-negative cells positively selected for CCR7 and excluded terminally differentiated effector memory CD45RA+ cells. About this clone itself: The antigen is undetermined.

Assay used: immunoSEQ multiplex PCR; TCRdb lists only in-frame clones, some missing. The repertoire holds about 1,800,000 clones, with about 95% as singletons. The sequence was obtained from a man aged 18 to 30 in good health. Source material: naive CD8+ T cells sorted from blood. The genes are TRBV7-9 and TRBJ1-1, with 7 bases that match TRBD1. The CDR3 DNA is TGTGCCAGCAGCCCTCGGGGACAGAGCCCTTTGAACACTGAAGCTTTCTTT. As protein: CASSPRGQSPLNTEAFF.